This T cell receptor (beta chain) was identified in a study of CD8 T cells in Susac syndrome. V lost 0 bases and J lost 6; bases outside the gene matches: 5. CDR1 and CDR2 from the germline V gene are SGDLS and YYNGEE. CDR3 length: 16 amino acids. TCR beta sequences were obtained from blood CD8+ and CD4+ T cells. TEMRA cells were FACS-enriched, and CD8+ and CD4+ T cells were isolated negatively. RNA totalling roughly 0.5 to 1 ug underwent reverse transcription with random hexamers. The TCR beta CDR3 was amplified by immunoSEQ multiplex PCR across 54 Vbeta, 13 Jbeta. TCRdb reanalysed the immunoSEQ multiplex PCR reads using MiXCR and keeps one entry per CDR3 protein. The sample lists 150,000 or so distinct CDR3 sequences; over 85% were seen once.

The V gene is TRBV9, the J gene TRBJ2-1; 11 bases agree with TRBD2. The sequence was collected from a human donor with multiple sclerosis. The sample was CD8+ T cells from PBMCs. The CDR3 nucleotides are TGTGCCAGCAGCGTAGCTCGCCTAGCGGGGGGCAATGAGCAGTTCTTC. Translating it yields CASSVARLAGGNEQFF.